Sequencing of this T cell receptor beta chain was carried out in a study of CD8+ T cells in alopecia areata. At the level of the study: Among treated patients, oral tofacitinib was administered at 5 to 10 mg twice daily.

Regarding the study as a whole: Throughout tofacitinib, many expanded lesional clones continued to persist in scalp and blood.

Turning to this clone: Antigen unknown.

Germline assignment: CDR1 LGHNT and CDR2 FRNRAP. CDR3 length: 15 residues. V lost 6 bases to trimming and J lost 0 bases; unmatched junction nucleotides: 6. As for treatment: oral pan-JAK inhibitor, 5-10 mg twice daily. Researchers picked out CD4+ and CD8+ T cells from PBMCs by sorting. Sequencing used cDNA as its template, made by extracting RNA and reverse transcribing it. Clones were read by immunoSEQ multiplex PCR, and TCRdb kept only the in-frame ones, dropping some. Of roughly 98,000 clones listed, about 64% are singletons. The chain joins TRBV12-5 to TRBJ2-3; 7 bases fit TRBD1. The sequence derives from a human donor with alopecia areata. This specimen was CD8+ T cells sorted from blood, taken at week 4, from a patient treated with tofacitinib. The CDR3, as DNA: TGTGCTAGTGGAACCGGGACAGCTAGCACAGATACGCAGTATTTT. It encodes CASGTGTASTDTQYF.